This T cell receptor (beta chain) was sequenced during a study of spatial heterogeneity in lung cancer. Study-wide background: The cohort: 65 to 80 early-stage, untreated non-small cell lung cancer patients. Median follow-up for sequenced PBMC samples was roughly 22 months after resection, when such samples existed.

Time point indicated: blood at routine non-recurrence follow-up after resection. Whole RNA, which was extracted from tumor, nontumor lung tissue or frozen PBMC, was sequenced without any cell sorting. This clonotype was detected ten times or more. There are 17 residues in the CDR3. Germline-derived CDR1 and CDR2 are GTSNPN and SVGIG (reference sequence). V gave up 0 bases and J gave up 0 bases, with 15 bases separating them. One entry per CDR3 protein, called by TCRdb with MiXCR from the 5' RACE reads. The table lists tens of thousands of distinct CDR3 sequences, approximately 8% of them singletons. Sequencing used PBMCs, obtained at follow-up. V usage is TRBV30 and J usage is TRBJ1-5, with D perhaps matching TRBD1 (5 bases). The origin of this receptor is a male donor with early-stage non-small cell lung cancer. The DNA for the CDR3 is TGTGCCTGGAGTGTAGCTGGGGGGGGTCGTAGCAATCAGCCCCAGCATTTT. Translation: CAWSVAGGGRSNQPQHF. Complete variable domain (other parts from reference TRBV30 and TRBJ1-5): SQTIHQWPATLVQPVGSPLSLECTVEGTSNPNLYWYRQAAGRGLQLLFYSVGIGQISSEVPQNLSASRPQDRQFILSSKKLLLSDSGFYLCAWSVAGGGRSNQPQHFGDGTRLSIL.